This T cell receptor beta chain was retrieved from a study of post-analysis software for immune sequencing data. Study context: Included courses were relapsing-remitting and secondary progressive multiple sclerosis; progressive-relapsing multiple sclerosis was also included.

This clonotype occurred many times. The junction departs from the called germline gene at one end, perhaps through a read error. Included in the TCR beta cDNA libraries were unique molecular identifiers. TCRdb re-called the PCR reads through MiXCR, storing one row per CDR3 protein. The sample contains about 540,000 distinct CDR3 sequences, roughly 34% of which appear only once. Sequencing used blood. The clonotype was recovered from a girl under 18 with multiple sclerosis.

CDR3 loop: CASSPSGVQETQYF. In DNA form, the CDR3 reads TGTGCCAGCAGTCCTAGCGGGGTTCAAGAGACCCAGTACTTC. V and J are TRBV5-1 and TRBJ2-5, with TRBD2 matching over 9 bases. The length of the CDR3 is 14 residues. Germline CDR1 and CDR2: SGHRS and YFSETQ.